Listed below are T cell receptor beta chains from one sample, sequenced in a study of shared T cell receptors in the human thymus. Profiling relied on immunoSEQ multiplex PCR, and the TCRdb table lists in-frame clones only, not all of them. This table has some 640,000 clones, approximately 89% appearing once. This sample also appeared in a second study, on human thymus T cells.

Material for sequencing was thymocytes. These receptors were collected from a boy less than two years old with a congenital heart defect. Each CDR3 is given with its conserved first and last residue. Fields, in order: D gene, clone size, CDR3 length, J gene, V gene, CDR3 DNA, CDR3 protein. D genes are given only for firm matches. A row's size may be missing; if present it is once, few, many or a size class.

D gene: TRBD1; clone size: .; CDR3 length: 14; J gene: TRBJ2-7; V gene: TRBV9; CDR3 DNA: TGTGCCAGCAGTCGGGACAGTCGGACCTACGAGCAGTACTTC; CDR3 protein: CASSRDSRTYEQYF
D gene: .; clone size: .; CDR3 length: 16; J gene: TRBJ2-1; V gene: TRBV14; CDR3 DNA: TGTGCCAGCAGCCAAGGCCCCGGTTTCCCCACGGATGAGCAGTTCTTC; CDR3 protein: CASSQGPGFPTDEQFF
D gene: .; clone size: .; CDR3 length: 12; J gene: TRBJ1-2; V gene: TRBV30; CDR3 DNA: TGTGCCTGGAGACGGGTCCACTATGGCTACACCTTC; CDR3 protein: CAWRRVHYGYTF
D gene: TRBD1; clone size: .; CDR3 length: 15; J gene: TRBJ1-2; V gene: TRBV5-6; CDR3 DNA: TGTGCCAGCAGCTTAAAGGACAGGGGGCTCTATGGCTACACCTTC; CDR3 protein: CASSLKDRGLYGYTF
D gene: .; clone size: few; CDR3 length: 14; J gene: TRBJ1-3; V gene: TRBV25-1; CDR3 DNA: TGTGCCAGCAGTGTCAGGGAGGTCCGGAACACCATATATTTT; CDR3 protein: CASSVREVRNTIYF
D gene: TRBD2; clone size: .; CDR3 length: 18; J gene: TRBJ2-5; V gene: TRBV5-1; CDR3 DNA: TGCGCCAGCAGACAAGGACTAGCGGGGAATTCGGGTGGAGAGACCCAGTACTTC; CDR3 protein: CASRQGLAGNSGGETQYF
D gene: TRBD1; clone size: .; CDR3 length: 13; J gene: TRBJ1-3; V gene: TRBV27; CDR3 DNA: TGTGCCAGCGGGGACAGGCTCGGAAACACCATATATTTT; CDR3 protein: CASGDRLGNTIYF
D gene: TRBD2; clone size: once; CDR3 length: 13; J gene: TRBJ2-1; V gene: TRBV6-1; CDR3 DNA: TGTGCCAGCAGTGATGAACTAGCGGGGGAGCAGTTCTTC; CDR3 protein: CASSDELAGEQFF
D gene: TRBD1; clone size: .; CDR3 length: 16; J gene: TRBJ2-7; V gene: TRBV4-3; CDR3 DNA: TGCGCCAGCAGCCAAGAAAACCGGGACAGGTCCTACGAGCAGTACTTC; CDR3 protein: CASSQENRDRSYEQYF
D gene: .; clone size: .; CDR3 length: 14; J gene: TRBJ2-3; V gene: TRBV15; CDR3 DNA: TGTGCCACCAGCGCCCGTAGCGGCCCAGATACGCAGTATTTT; CDR3 protein: CATSARSGPDTQYF
D gene: .; clone size: .; CDR3 length: 14; J gene: TRBJ1-5; V gene: TRBV28; CDR3 DNA: TGTGCCAGCACCCCAGAGGTCCGGAATCAGCCCCAGCATTTT; CDR3 protein: CASTPEVRNQPQHF
D gene: TRBD2; clone size: once; CDR3 length: 15; J gene: TRBJ2-3; V gene: TRBV30; CDR3 DNA: TGTGCCTGGAGGGCTAGCGGGAGTAACACAGATACGCAGTATTTT; CDR3 protein: CAWRASGSNTDTQYF
D gene: .; clone size: .; CDR3 length: 14; J gene: TRBJ2-2; V gene: TRBV25-1; CDR3 DNA: TGTGCCAGCAGTGAAGGAGGGTACACCGGGGAGCTGTTTTTT; CDR3 protein: CASSEGGYTGELFF
D gene: .; clone size: .; CDR3 length: 13; J gene: TRBJ1-1; V gene: TRBV11-2; CDR3 DNA: TGTGCCAGCAGCTTAGACAGGGGCCAGGGGGCTTTCTTT; CDR3 protein: CASSLDRGQGAFF
D gene: .; clone size: .; CDR3 length: 14; J gene: TRBJ1-5; V gene: TRBV30; CDR3 DNA: TGTGCCTGGAGTGTACGTCAGAAAAATCAGCCCCAGCATTTT; CDR3 protein: CAWSVRQKNQPQHF
D gene: .; clone size: .; CDR3 length: 11; J gene: TRBJ2-1; V gene: TRBV20-1; CDR3 DNA: TGCAGTGCTAGAGCGGCGGGGGAGCAGTTCTTC; CDR3 protein: CSARAAGEQFF
D gene: TRBD1; clone size: .; CDR3 length: 13; J gene: TRBJ1-1; V gene: TRBV29-1; CDR3 DNA: TGCAGCGTTGAGGCAGGGGGATTCACTGAAGCTTTCTTT; CDR3 protein: CSVEAGGFTEAFF
D gene: .; clone size: once; CDR3 length: 18; J gene: TRBJ2-7; V gene: TRBV11-2; CDR3 DNA: TGTGCCAGCAGCTTCCCCCGAATAACAGGGTGGAGTGGCTACGAGCAGTACTTC; CDR3 protein: CASSFPRITGWSGYEQYF
D gene: .; clone size: .; CDR3 length: 14; J gene: TRBJ2-7; V gene: TRBV28; CDR3 DNA: TGTGCCAGCAGTTCCCGTACAGGGCCCCACGAGCAGTACTTC; CDR3 protein: CASSSRTGPHEQYF
D gene: TRBD2; clone size: .; CDR3 length: 17; J gene: TRBJ2-3; V gene: TRBV4-1; CDR3 DNA: TGCGCCAGCAGCCAAGCCCCCCTAGCGGGGGGCACAGATACGCAGTATTTT; CDR3 protein: CASSQAPLAGGTDTQYF
D gene: .; clone size: .; CDR3 length: 13; J gene: TRBJ1-1; V gene: TRBV11-3; CDR3 DNA: TGTGCCAGCAGCTTAGACAGCGGAAATGAAGCTTTCTTT; CDR3 protein: CASSLDSGNEAFF
D gene: TRBD2; clone size: .; CDR3 length: 17; J gene: TRBJ2-7; V gene: TRBV7-9; CDR3 DNA: TGTGCCAGCAGCTTAGAGGGACTAGCGGGAGGAGACTACGAGCAGTACTTC; CDR3 protein: CASSLEGLAGGDYEQYF
D gene: TRBD2; clone size: .; CDR3 length: 16; J gene: TRBJ2-5; V gene: TRBV28; CDR3 DNA: TGTGCCAGCAGTTTAGGACTAGCGGGGGTGTTGGAGACCCAGTACTTC; CDR3 protein: CASSLGLAGVLETQYF
D gene: TRBD1; clone size: .; CDR3 length: 17; J gene: TRBJ2-7; V gene: TRBV11-2; CDR3 DNA: TGTGCCAGCAGCCCACTTAGGGGGGACAGGGACCCCTACGAGCAGTACTTC; CDR3 protein: CASSPLRGDRDPYEQYF
D gene: TRBD1; clone size: .; CDR3 length: 18; J gene: TRBJ1-6; V gene: TRBV30; CDR3 DNA: TGTGCCTGGAACGGCGAGGGACAGGAAAATTCAGGAAATTCCCCCCTCCACTTT; CDR3 protein: CAWNGEGQENSGNSPLHF
D gene: .; clone size: .; CDR3 length: 13; J gene: TRBJ2-3; V gene: TRBV29-1; CDR3 DNA: TGCAGCGCCCGGACAGATAGTACAGATACGCAGTATTTT; CDR3 protein: CSARTDSTDTQYF